A selection of T cell receptor beta chains follows, all from one sample in a study of blood T cell repertoires in COVID-19. The data were produced by immunoSEQ multiplex PCR, yet TCRdb's version contains in-frame clones alone and is incomplete. The table shows over 200,000 clones, with approximately 83% occurring only once. The specimen sequenced was peripheral blood. These TCRs come from a woman in her twenties or thirties with COVID-19, enrolled during active disease. Each CDR3 is given with its conserved first and last residue. The D gene is left open where the match is weak. A clone size is listed for some rows: how often the clone was seen (once, few, many), or a class if it is expanded.

- | once | TRBJ2-7 | TRBV7-8 | CASSVQGKRNEQYF | TGTGCCAGCAGCGTACAGGGTAAGAGGAACGAGCAGTACTTC
- | - | TRBJ1-5 | TRBV2 | CASRSREDQPQHF | TGTGCCAGCAGATCCAGGGAGGATCAGCCCCAGCATTTT
- | - | TRBJ1-6 | TRBV4-3 | CASSQKTGGEGTPLHF | TGCGCCAGCAGCCAAAAGACAGGTGGTGAAGGGACACCCCTCCACTTT
- | - | TRBJ2-2 | TRBV6-5 | CASSYSGLTGELFF | TGTGCCAGCAGTTACTCGGGACTGACCGGGGAGCTGTTTTTT
- | - | TRBJ2-1 | TRBV4-3 | CASSQGRGLRRLFF | TGCGCCAGCAGCCAAGGGCGGGGGCTGAGACGCCTGTTCTTC
- | once | TRBJ2-2 | TRBV19 | CASSISRDIKAGRKKAGELFF | TGTGCCAGTAGTATAAGTCGGGACATTAAAGCGGGGAGGAAAAAGGCCGGGGAGCTGTTTTTT
- | - | TRBJ1-6 | TRBV5-4 | CASSLQGLNSPLHF | TGTGCCAGCAGCTTGCAGGGGCTCAATTCACCCCTCCACTTT
TRBD2 | - | TRBJ2-2 | TRBV5-1 | CASSFDAGGPDTGELFF | TGCGCCAGCAGCTTTGATGCGGGAGGGCCCGACACCGGGGAGCTGTTTTTT
TRBD2 | few | TRBJ2-1 | TRBV6-6 | CASRRLAGNYNEQFF | TGTGCCAGCAGACGCCTAGCGGGGAACTACAATGAGCAGTTCTTC
TRBD1 | few | TRBJ1-1 | TRBV5-6 | CASSLEGPGTGLGTEAFF | TGTGCCAGCAGCTTGGAAGGTCCCGGGACAGGGTTAGGCACTGAAGCTTTCTTT
- | - | TRBJ2-2 | TRBV6-5 | CASSPRFMNTGELFF | TGTGCCAGCAGCCCCCGTTTTATGAACACCGGGGAGCTGTTTTTT
TRBD1 | - | TRBJ2-4 | TRBV7-9 | CASSHNPTGVVAKNIQYF | TGTGCCAGCAGCCATAACCCGACAGGGGTCGTAGCCAAAAACATTCAGTACTTC
- | - | TRBJ2-5 | TRBV30 | CAWSVPGKQETQYF | TGTGCCTGGAGTGTACCCGGGAAGCAAGAGACCCAGTACTTC
TRBD2 | - | TRBJ2-1 | TRBV13 | CASSLRAGGSYNEQFF | TGTGCCAGCAGCTTAAGAGCGGGGGGCTCCTACAATGAGCAGTTCTTC
- | - | TRBJ1-4 | TRBV3-1/TRBV3-2 | CASRFDSYTNEKLFF | TGTGCCAGCAGATTTGACAGCTACACTAATGAAAAACTGTTTTTT
- | - | TRBJ2-7 | TRBV5-6 | CASSLKDIYEQYF | TGTGCCAGCAGCCTGAAGGACATCTACGAGCAGTACTTC
TRBD2 | - | TRBJ2-7 | TRBV7-2 | CASSGGTTTEQYF | TGTGCCAGCAGTGGCGGGACTACTACCGAGCAGTACTTC
- | few | TRBJ2-1 | TRBV18 | CASSPLGKGNEQFF | TGTGCCAGCTCACCACTCGGGAAGGGCAATGAGCAGTTCTTC
- | - | TRBJ1-4 | TRBV29-1 | CSVEAVNEKLFF | TGCAGCGTTGAGGCCGTAAATGAAAAACTGTTTTTT
TRBD1 | - | TRBJ1-4 | TRBV7-2 | CASSETGVGEKLFF | TGTGCCAGCAGCGAGACAGGGGTGGGTGAAAAACTGTTTTTT
- | - | TRBJ2-1 | TRBV19 | CASSIDWGVGNEQFF | TGTGCCAGTAGTATAGATTGGGGGGTGGGCAATGAGCAGTTCTTC
- | - | TRBJ1-5 | TRBV27 | CASSFEGNSNQPQHF | TGTGCCAGCAGTTTTGAGGGAAATAGCAATCAGCCCCAGCATTTT
- | - | TRBJ1-5 | TRBV7-2 | CASSIKADQPQHF | TGTGCCAGCAGCATCAAAGCGGATCAGCCCCAGCATTTT
TRBD1 | - | TRBJ2-7 | TRBV5-6 | CASSPNGQGAYEQYF | TGTGCCAGCAGCCCAAATGGACAGGGGGCCTACGAGCAGTACTTC
- | - | TRBJ2-1 | TRBV2 | CASSERQKSYNEQFF | TGTGCCAGCAGTGAACGACAGAAATCTTACAATGAGCAGTTCTTC
- | - | TRBJ1-4 | TRBV21-1 | CASSNVGQKNEKLFF | TGTGCCAGCAGCAACGTAGGACAGAAGAATGAAAAACTGTTTTTT
- | - | TRBJ2-2 | TRBV12-5 | CASGSPYRNTGELFF | TGTGCTAGTGGTTCCCCCTACAGGAACACCGGGGAGCTGTTTTTT
- | - | TRBJ1-2 | TRBV9 | CASSPQEGGAWYGYTF | TGTGCCAGCAGCCCCCAAGAGGGGGGGGCGTGGTATGGCTACACCTTC
TRBD1 | - | TRBJ2-1 | TRBV7-9 | CASSKPAGTGRWDEQFF | TGTGCCAGCAGCAAACCGGCCGGGACAGGGCGGTGGGATGAGCAGTTCTTC
- | - | TRBJ1-5 | TRBV19 | CASIMPGKNQPQHF | TGTGCCAGTATTATGCCCGGGAAGAATCAGCCCCAGCATTTT
- | - | TRBJ1-5 | TRBV18 | CASSPREGNQPQHF | TGTGCCAGCTCACCCAGGGAGGGGAATCAGCCCCAGCATTTT
- | - | TRBJ2-3 | TRBV14 | CASSPRNRETDTQYF | TGTGCCAGCAGCCCCAGGAACAGGGAAACAGATACGCAGTATTTT
TRBD1 | - | TRBJ1-4 | TRBV6-5 | CASSSGQVFNEKLFF | TGTGCCAGCAGTTCTGGACAGGTTTTTAATGAAAAACTGTTTTTT
TRBD1 | - | TRBJ1-1 | TRBV19 | CASSDRQGLNTEAFF | TGTGCCAGTAGTGACCGACAGGGGCTGAACACTGAAGCTTTCTTT
TRBD2 | few | TRBJ2-1 | TRBV24-1 | CATSDSETSGYNEQFF | TGTGCCACCAGCGATTCAGAGACTAGCGGATACAATGAGCAGTTCTTC
TRBD2 | - | TRBJ2-3 | TRBV9 | CASKHSSGLTDTQYF | TGTGCCAGCAAACACTCTAGCGGCCTCACAGATACGCAGTATTTT
TRBD2 | - | TRBJ2-1 | TRBV9 | CASSLRTSGSSYNEQFF | TGTGCCAGCAGCCTACGGACTAGCGGGAGCTCCTACAATGAGCAGTTCTTC
TRBD1 | once | TRBJ2-2 | TRBV6-6 | CASSNRQGALAGELFF | TGTGCCAGCAGTAACAGACAGGGGGCGCTTGCCGGGGAGCTGTTTTTT
- | - | TRBJ2-7 | TRBV7-9 | CASSPTRGNEQYF | TGTGCCAGCAGCCCGACTAGAGGTAACGAGCAGTACTTC
- | - | TRBJ1-2 | TRBV27 | CASSFAGTNYGYTF | TGTGCCAGCAGTTTCGCAGGGACTAACTATGGCTACACCTTC
TRBD2 | - | TRBJ2-7 | TRBV5-1 | CASSPRTSGSKAYEQYF | TGCGCCAGCAGCCCGCGAACTAGCGGGAGCAAGGCCTACGAGCAGTACTTC
- | - | TRBJ2-7 | TRBV7-2 | CASSPESHRVNEQYF | TGTGCCAGCAGCCCGGAGAGTCACAGGGTCAACGAGCAGTACTTC
- | - | TRBJ2-2 | TRBV2 | CASSEFRDAPGELFF | TGTGCCAGCAGTGAGTTCCGGGATGCCCCCGGGGAGCTGTTTTTT
- | - | TRBJ2-7 | TRBV19 | CASSSHFYEQYF | TGTGCCAGTAGTAGTCACTTCTACGAGCAGTACTTC
- | - | TRBJ2-7 | TRBV6-2/TRBV6-3 | CASSYQGGSYEQYF | TGTGCCAGCAGTTACCAGGGGGGCTCCTACGAGCAGTACTTC
- | - | TRBJ1-1 | TRBV29-1 | CSVPVTGNTEAFF | TGCAGCGTCCCAGTGACAGGGAACACTGAAGCTTTCTTT